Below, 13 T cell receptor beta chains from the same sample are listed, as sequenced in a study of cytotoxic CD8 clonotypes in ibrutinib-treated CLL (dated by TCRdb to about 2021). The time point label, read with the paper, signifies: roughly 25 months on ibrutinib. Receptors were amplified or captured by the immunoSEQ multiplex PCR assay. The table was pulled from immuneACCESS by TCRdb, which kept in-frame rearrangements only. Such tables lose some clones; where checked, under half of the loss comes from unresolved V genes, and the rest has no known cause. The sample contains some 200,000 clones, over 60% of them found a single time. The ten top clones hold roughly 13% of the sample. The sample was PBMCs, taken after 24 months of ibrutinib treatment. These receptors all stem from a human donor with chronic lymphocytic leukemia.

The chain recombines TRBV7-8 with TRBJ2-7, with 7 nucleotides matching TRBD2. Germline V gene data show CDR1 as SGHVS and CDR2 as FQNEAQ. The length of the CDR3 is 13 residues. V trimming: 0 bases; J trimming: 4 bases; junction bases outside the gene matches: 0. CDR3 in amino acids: CASSLAGGYEQYF. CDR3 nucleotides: TGTGCCAGCAGCTTAGCGGGAGGGTACGAGCAGTACTTC. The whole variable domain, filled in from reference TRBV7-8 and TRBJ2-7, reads GAGVSQSPRYKVAKRGQDVALRCDPISGHVSLFWYQQALGQGPEFLTYFQNEAQLDKSGLPSDRFFAERPEGSVSTLKIQRTQQEDSAVYLCASSLAGGYEQYFGPGTRLTVT.

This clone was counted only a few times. CDR3 amino acids: CASSQDISGINGYTF. The CDR3 bases are TGTGCCAGCAGCCAAGATATCTCGGGAATTAATGGCTACACCTTC. The V gene is TRBV14, the J gene TRBJ1-2, with unresolved D. This CDR3 has 15 residues. Germline CDR1 is SGHDN and CDR2 is FVKESK. The V end lost 0 bases, the J end lost 6 bases, and 14 bases lay between the germline ends. Together with reference TRBV14 and TRBJ1-2, the CDR3 gives the full variable domain: EAGVTQFPSHSVIEKGQTVTLRCDPISGHDNLYWYRRVMGKEIKFLLHFVKESKQDESGMPNNRFLAERTGGTYSTLKVQPAELEDSGVYFCASSQDISGINGYTFGSGTRLTVV.

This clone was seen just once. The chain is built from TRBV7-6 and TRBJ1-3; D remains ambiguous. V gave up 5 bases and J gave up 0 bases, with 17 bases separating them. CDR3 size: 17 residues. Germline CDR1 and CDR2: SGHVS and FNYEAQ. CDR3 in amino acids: CASSRGPSRNSGNTIYF. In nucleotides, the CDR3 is TGTGCCAGCAGCCGGGGTCCTTCCCGGAACTCTGGAAACACCATATATTTT.

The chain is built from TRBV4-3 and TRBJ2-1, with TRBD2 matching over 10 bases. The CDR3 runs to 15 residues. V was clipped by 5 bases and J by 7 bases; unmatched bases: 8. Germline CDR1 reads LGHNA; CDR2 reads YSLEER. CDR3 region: CASSALAGVRNEQFF. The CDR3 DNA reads TGCGCCAGCAGCGCCCTAGCGGGAGTAAGGAATGAGCAGTTCTTC.

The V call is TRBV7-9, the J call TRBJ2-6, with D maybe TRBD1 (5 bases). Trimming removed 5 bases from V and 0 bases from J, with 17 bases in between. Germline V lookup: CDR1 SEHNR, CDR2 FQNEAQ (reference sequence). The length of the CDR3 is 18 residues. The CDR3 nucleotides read TGTGCCAGCAGCCCTTCACCCGGACAAATCTCTGGGGCCAACGTCCTGACTTTC. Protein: CASSPSPGQISGANVLTF.

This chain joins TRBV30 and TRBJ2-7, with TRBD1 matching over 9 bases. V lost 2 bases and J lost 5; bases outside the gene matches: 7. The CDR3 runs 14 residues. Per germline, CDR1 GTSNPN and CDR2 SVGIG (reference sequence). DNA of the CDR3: TGTGCCTGGAGTACCGGGACAGGGTCCCACGAGCAGTACTTC. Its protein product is CAWSTGTGSHEQYF.

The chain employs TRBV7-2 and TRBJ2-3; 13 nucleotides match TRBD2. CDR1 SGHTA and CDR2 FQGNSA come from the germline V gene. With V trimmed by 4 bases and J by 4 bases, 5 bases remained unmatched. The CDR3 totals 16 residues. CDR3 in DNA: TGTGCCAGCAGCTCTGGACTAGCGGGGGAGGCAGATACGCAGTATTTT. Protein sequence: CASSSGLAGEADTQYF.

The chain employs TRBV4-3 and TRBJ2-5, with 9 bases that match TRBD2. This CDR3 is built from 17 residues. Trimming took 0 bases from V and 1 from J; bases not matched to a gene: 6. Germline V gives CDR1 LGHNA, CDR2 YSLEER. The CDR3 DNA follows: TGCGCCAGCAGCCAAGATTACCCTAGCGGGGCCCAAGAGACCCAGTACTTC. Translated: CASSQDYPSGAQETQYF.

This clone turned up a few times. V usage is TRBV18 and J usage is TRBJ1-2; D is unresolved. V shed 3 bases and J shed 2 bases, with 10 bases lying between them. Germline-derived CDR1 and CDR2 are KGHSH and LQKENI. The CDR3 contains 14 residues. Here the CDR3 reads CASSPERTNYGYTF. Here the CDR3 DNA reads TGTGCCAGCTCACCGGAACGGACCAACTATGGCTACACCTTC. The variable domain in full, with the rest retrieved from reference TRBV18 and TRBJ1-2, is NAGVMQNPRHLVRRRGQEARLRCSPMKGHSHVYWYRQLPEEGLKFMVYLQKENIIDESGMPKERFSAEFPKEGPSILRIQQVVRGDSAAYFCASSPERTNYGYTFGSGTRLTVV.

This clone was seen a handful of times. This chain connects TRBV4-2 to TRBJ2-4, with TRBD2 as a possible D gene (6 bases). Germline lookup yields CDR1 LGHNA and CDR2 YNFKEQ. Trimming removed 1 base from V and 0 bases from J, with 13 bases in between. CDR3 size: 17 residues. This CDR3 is CASSQGRAGLAKNIQYF. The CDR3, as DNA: TGTGCCAGCAGCCAAGGACGGGCGGGATTAGCCAAAAACATTCAGTACTTC.

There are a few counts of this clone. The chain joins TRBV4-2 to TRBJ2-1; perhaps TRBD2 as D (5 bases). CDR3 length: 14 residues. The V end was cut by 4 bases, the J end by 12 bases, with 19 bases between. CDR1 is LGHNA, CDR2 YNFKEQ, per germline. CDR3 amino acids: CASSLLGGSEVQFF. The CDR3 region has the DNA TGTGCCAGCAGCCTCCTCGGTGGGAGTGAGGTGCAGTTCTTC.

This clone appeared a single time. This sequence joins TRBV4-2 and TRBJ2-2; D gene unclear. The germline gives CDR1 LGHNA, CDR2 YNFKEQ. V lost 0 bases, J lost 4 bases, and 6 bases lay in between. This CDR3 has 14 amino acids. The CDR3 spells CASSQEDLTGELFF. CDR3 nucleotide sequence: TGTGCCAGCAGCCAAGAAGACCTCACCGGGGAGCTGTTTTTT.

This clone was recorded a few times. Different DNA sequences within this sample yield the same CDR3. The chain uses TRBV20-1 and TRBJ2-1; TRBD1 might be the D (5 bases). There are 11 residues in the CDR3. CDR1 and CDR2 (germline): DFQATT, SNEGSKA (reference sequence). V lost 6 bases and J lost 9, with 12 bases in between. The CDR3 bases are TGCAGTGCGACTCAGGGTTTTGAGCAGTTCTTC. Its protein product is CSATQGFEQFF.